This passage covers 21 T cell receptor beta chains from one sample sequenced in a study of T cell clonotyping in hematopoietic cell transplantation. Assay: immunoSEQ multiplex PCR; the TCRdb copy retains only in-frame clones and omits some. The sample lists 6,200 or so clones; 37% were seen once. The starting material was peripheral blood mononuclear cells, obtained 30 days after allogeneic stem cell transplant. These receptors were taken from a female patient in her 60s who had an allogeneic stem cell transplant, so the T cells may come from the graft donor. Some clones in this sample may be carry-over from other donors' samples.

The chain uses TRBV29-1 and TRBJ1-3; 9 bases are shared with TRBD1. CDR3 length equals 13 residues. CDR1 is SQVTM, CDR2 ANQGSEA, per germline. V dropped 5 bases and J dropped 4; count of bases not matched to a gene: 3. The CDR3, as DNA: TGCAGCGTTTTGACAGGGGGAGGAAACACCATATATTTT. It codes for CSVLTGGGNTIYF.

V is TRBV29-1 and J is TRBJ1-1, with D maybe TRBD1 (5 bases). The germline V and J ends were trimmed by 7 bases and 0 bases, with 12 bases remaining between them. The CDR3 has 13 residues. The V gene's germline CDR1 is SQVTM and CDR2 ANQGSEA. The CDR3 region is CSARTDMNTEAFF. CDR3 coding DNA: TGCAGCGCACGGACGGACATGAACACTGAAGCTTTCTTT.

The chain couples TRBV28 to TRBJ1-5; D possibly corresponds to TRBD1 (5 bases). V dropped 5 bases and J dropped 4 bases, with 18 bases sitting between them. The V gene's germline CDR1 is MDHEN and CDR2 SYDVKM. The CDR3 covers 16 residues. The CDR3 nucleotides read TGTGCCAGCAGTCCCTCGGGGACGCCGGGGAATCAGCCCCAGCATTTT. It is translated as CASSPSGTPGNQPQHF.

V gene TRBV7-8 combines with J gene TRBJ2-5; D may be TRBD1 (5 bases). Germline CDR1 reads SGHVS; CDR2 reads FQNEAQ. Trimming pared 6 bases from V and 4 bases from J, leaving 12 bases between. This CDR3 has 13 residues. The CDR3 DNA is TGTGCCAGCAGTCCAGGGCTGGGAGAGACCCAGTACTTC. This translates into CASSPGLGETQYF.

The chain employs TRBV4-3 and TRBJ2-1; perhaps TRBD1 as D (6 bases). V was pared by 4 bases and J by 3 bases, with 16 bases between. Germline assignment: CDR1 LGHNA and CDR2 YSLEER. This CDR3 spans 16 amino acids. The CDR3, as DNA: TGCGCCAGCAGCCTCCGCCCGGGACAAGACTACAATGAGCAGTTCTTC. It yields the protein CASSLRPGQDYNEQFF.

The CDR3 DNA reads as TGTGCCAGCAGCCAAGTATACAAGTACGGAAATGAAGCTTTCTTT. As protein: CASSQVYKYGNEAFF. The chain is built from TRBV14 and TRBJ1-1; no clear D gene. The V end was cut by 1 base, the J end by 7 bases, with 16 bases between. The CDR3 is 15 amino acids. Germline V lookup: CDR1 SGHDN, CDR2 FVKESK.

The rearrangement joins TRBV4-1 to TRBJ2-1; D is undetermined. Germline values: CDR1 MGHRA, CDR2 YSYEKL. V dropped 1 base and J dropped 7 bases, with 8 bases sitting between them. The CDR3 extends over 13 amino acids. This chain's CDR3 is CASSQALGNEQFF. The CDR3 nucleotides read TGCGCCAGCAGCCAAGCGCTGGGGAATGAGCAGTTCTTC.

The rearrangement joins TRBV29-1 to TRBJ1-1, with TRBD1 as a possible D gene (5 bases). The V gene lost 7 bases and the J gene lost 5 bases, with 20 bases spanning the gap. CDR1 and CDR2 from the germline V gene are SQVTM and ANQGSEA. The CDR3 covers 14 residues. The chain's CDR3 is CSANAGGAATEAFF. DNA for the CDR3: TGCAGCGCCAATGCGGGGGGTGCCGCTACTGAAGCTTTCTTT.

The rearrangement links TRBV4-3 to TRBJ1-2, with D hard to call. This CDR3 has 14 amino acids. With 3 bases removed from V and 4 bases from J, the gap between germline ends came to 12 bases. Looked up from germline, CDR1 is LGHNA and CDR2 is YSLEER. CDR3 protein: CASSQVGGFYGYTF. CDR3 bases: TGCGCCAGCAGCCAGGTAGGAGGATTCTATGGCTACACCTTC.

This clone rates as medium-sized. The J gene is TRBJ1-4, the V gene TRBV30, with a weak D call TRBD1 (5 bases). This CDR3 is 13 amino acids long. Trimming cost V 4 bases and J 5 bases, with 11 bases left between them. The germline V gene encodes CDR1 GTSNPN and CDR2 SVGIG (reference sequence). The CDR3 here is CAWNQGENEKLFF. CDR3 DNA: TGTGCCTGGAACCAAGGGGAGAATGAAAAACTGTTTTTT.

V and J are TRBV5-1 and TRBJ2-7, with 7 bases aligning to TRBD1. The V gene end was trimmed by 0 bases and the J gene end by 3 bases; junction bases not matched to a gene: 6. The CDR3 is 15 residues long. CDR1 and CDR2 from the germline V gene are SGHRS and YFSETQ. Here the CDR3 DNA reads TGCGCCAGCAGCTTGGGGTCGGCAGGGGGCTACGAGCAGTACTTC. Residues: CASSLGSAGGYEQYF.

The rearrangement links TRBV29-1 to TRBJ2-5; 7 bases align to TRBD2. In germline, CDR1 is SQVTM, CDR2 ANQGSEA. Losses at the gene ends were 2 bases for V and 2 bases for J; bases not matched to a gene: 8. This CDR3 has 15 residues. The CDR3 DNA reads as TGCAGCGTTGAACCCCCCGGGGGGTTACAAGAGACCCAGTACTTC. As protein: CSVEPPGGLQETQYF.

The table lists this clone with a few counts. The rearrangement links TRBV4-2 to TRBJ1-1; D not certain. V gave up 4 bases and J gave up 2 bases, with 14 bases separating them. Germline V gene data show CDR1 as LGHNA and CDR2 as YNFKEQ. This CDR3 contains 15 residues. This CDR3 reads CASSPVYAANTEAFF. Written as DNA, the CDR3 is TGTGCCAGCAGCCCGGTCTATGCAGCCAACACTGAAGCTTTCTTT.

V usage is TRBV30 and J usage is TRBJ1-6; D is possibly TRBD1 (6 bases). Germline CDR1 is GTSNPN and CDR2 is SVGIG (reference sequence). V lost 2 bases and J 17 bases, leaving 16 bases between the germline ends. The CDR3 covers 12 residues. In DNA, the CDR3 is TGTGCCTGGAGTCGACAAACAGGGCCCTTCCACTTT. Encoded protein: CAWSRQTGPFHF.

The chain links TRBV25-1 to TRBJ2-2; 10 bases line up with TRBD1. Germline V gene sequence: CDR1 MGHDK, CDR2 SYGVNS. CDR3 length: 14 amino acids. The V and J ends lost 6 bases and 4 bases, in that order; junction bases with no gene match: 2. In DNA, the CDR3 is TGTGCCAGCAGCAGACAGGGGGCCACCGGGGAGCTGTTTTTT. Residues: CASSRQGATGELFF. Supplemented by reference TRBV25-1 and TRBJ2-2, the full variable domain reads EADIYQTPRYLVIGTGKKITLECSQTMGHDKMYWYQQDPGMELHLIHYSYGVNSTEKGDLSSESTVSRIRTEHFPLTLESARPSHTSQYLCASSRQGATGELFFGEGSRLTVL.

The J gene is TRBJ2-7, the V gene TRBV6-6; 14 positions match TRBD2. V lost 6 bases, J lost 5 bases, and 6 bases stayed unmatched. Germline V gene lookup returns CDR1 MNHNY and CDR2 SVGAGI (reference sequence). This CDR3 region has 15 residues. This chain's CDR3 is CASRGGLAGGDEQYF. The CDR3 DNA reads TGTGCCAGCAGGGGCGGACTAGCGGGAGGAGACGAGCAGTACTTC.

With regard to this clone: The junction departs from the called germline gene at one end, perhaps through a read error. V gene TRBV25-1 combines with J gene TRBJ2-1, with D possibly being TRBD1 or TRBD2 (5 bases each). Germline loops: CDR1 MGHDK, CDR2 SYGVNS. This CDR3 has 14 residues. The CDR3 protein is CASSEFIYGTVLVF. The DNA for the CDR3 is TGTGCCAGCAGTGAATTCATCTACGGGACGGTGCTGGTCTTC.

For this clone: In the same sample, other DNA sequences code for this CDR3. The chain combines TRBV30 with TRBJ1-2; D is uncertain. In germline, CDR1 is GTSNPN, CDR2 SVGIG (reference sequence). The V and J ends lost 1 base and 2 bases respectively, with 8 bases between them. The length of the CDR3 is 13 residues. The DNA for the CDR3 is TGTGCCTGGAGTGGCAGAGAGAACTATGGCTACACCTTC. Residues: CAWSGRENYGYTF.

This clone is labeled as medium-sized. The CDR3 region is CASSYSGSDEQYF. The CDR3 DNA is TGTGCCAGCAGTTACTCCGGATCGGACGAGCAGTACTTC. The V call is TRBV6-5, the J call TRBJ2-7; D is uncertain. V gave up 0 bases and J gave up 5 bases, with 8 bases separating them. This CDR3 has 13 residues. CDR1 and CDR2 from the germline V gene are MNHEY and SVGAGI.

The chain uses TRBV4-1 and TRBJ1-1; perhaps TRBD1 as D (5 bases). The V gene lost 4 bases and the J gene lost 3 bases, with 15 bases spanning the gap. The CDR3 is made up of 15 amino acids. Germline lookup yields CDR1 MGHRA and CDR2 YSYEKL. The CDR3 bases are TGCGCCAGCAGCCCAGGAGTGTTGGGGGACACTGAAGCTTTCTTT. As protein: CASSPGVLGDTEAFF.

A single count supports this clone. This chain uses TRBV30 with TRBJ2-5, with 11 positions matching TRBD1. Matching the DNA end better, TRBJ2-7 makes the J call doubtful. CDR3 length: 14 residues. Germline CDR1 is GTSNPN and CDR2 is SVGIG (reference sequence). CDR3 DNA: TGTGCCTGGCTCGGGACAGGGGGGGGCTACGAGCAGTACTTC. Protein sequence: CAWLGTGGGYEQYF.